This T cell receptor (beta chain) was profiled in a study of neurological immune-mediated disorders. TCRdb re-derived calls from the 5' RACE reads in MiXCR, one entry per CDR3 protein. The repertoire holds 55,000 to 75,000 distinct CDR3 sequences, with roughly 2.5% as singletons. Per germline, CDR1 SGHRS and CDR2 YFSETQ. Trimming removed 3 bases at V and 6 bases at J, with 19 bases between. This CDR3 contains 16 residues. The sample holds many counts of this clonotype. The sequenced sample was PBMCs. The chain employs TRBV5-1 and TRBJ2-1, with D possibly matching TRBD1 (6 bases). The clonotype was recovered from a man between 50 and 59 years old with multiple sclerosis. CDR3 nucleotide sequence: TGCGCCAGCAGCTCCCGGACAGCAATCTTTACCAATGAGCAGTTCTTC. It yields the protein CASSSRTAIFTNEQFF.